This passage covers 14 T cell receptor beta chains from one sample sequenced in a study of blood T cell repertoires in COVID-19. Using immunoSEQ multiplex PCR, the repertoire was profiled, and TCRdb retains in-frame clones only, with some absent. The profile shows some 110,000 clones, about 85% of them singletons. Sample: peripheral blood. Receptor source: a man over 45 with acute or convalescent COVID-19.

This chain joins TRBV5-1 and TRBJ1-2, with 9 positions matching TRBD1. CDR3 length equals 14 residues. Trimming cost V 8 bases and J 4 bases; bases outside gene matches: 9. The germline V gene has CDR1 SGHRS and CDR2 YFSETQ. The CDR3 spells CASSPGQGGYGYTF. The CDR3, as DNA: TGCGCCAGTTCGCCGGGACAGGGTGGCTATGGCTACACCTTC.

The chain employs TRBV4-2 and TRBJ2-6; 7 positions agree with TRBD1. The J segment lost 0 bases and the V segment lost 3 bases, leaving 8 bases of the junction unmatched. Germline loops: CDR1 LGHNA, CDR2 YNFKEQ. This CDR3 is built from 18 residues. Here the CDR3 reads CASSQGTVGFSGANVLTF. DNA of the CDR3: TGTGCCAGCAGCCAGGGGACAGTGGGATTCTCTGGGGCCAACGTCCTGACTTTC.

The CDR3 DNA reads TGTGCCAGCAGTGTGGGCGGGATCCCGGGCACCGGGGAGCTGTTTTTT. It specifies CASSVGGIPGTGELFF. The chain has TRBV6-4 and TRBJ2-2; D is possibly TRBD2 (6 bases). Germline CDR1 MRHNA, CDR2 SNTAGT. The CDR3 is 16 amino acids. Trimming removed 4 bases at V and 4 bases at J, with 16 bases between.

The chain is built from TRBV10-3 and TRBJ1-1; the D gene is possibly TRBD1 (6 bases). The germline V gene encodes CDR1 ENHRY and CDR2 SYGVKD. The CDR3 has 14 amino acids. Trimming stripped 0 bases from V and 6 bases from J, with 11 bases between. The chain's CDR3 is CAISESGARAEAFF. The CDR3 bases are TGTGCCATCAGTGAGTCGGGGGCGAGAGCTGAAGCTTTCTTT.

This chain joins TRBV18 and TRBJ2-1; the D gene is possibly TRBD2 (6 bases). Germline-derived CDR1 and CDR2 are KGHSH and LQKENI. V lost 4 bases and J lost 7, with 11 bases in between. CDR3 length equals 13 residues. Here the CDR3 DNA reads TGTGCCAGCTCACAAACTCGGGAGAATGAGCAGTTCTTC. Translation: CASSQTRENEQFF. The variable domain in full, with the rest retrieved from reference TRBV18 and TRBJ2-1, is NAGVMQNPRHLVRRRGQEARLRCSPMKGHSHVYWYRQLPEEGLKFMVYLQKENIIDESGMPKERFSAEFPKEGPSILRIQQVVRGDSAAYFCASSQTRENEQFFGPGTRLTVL.

This chain connects TRBV15 to TRBJ2-3; tentatively, D is TRBD2 (6 bases). Germline assignment: CDR1 LNHNV and CDR2 YYDKDF (reference sequence). Trimming took 5 bases from V and 0 from J, leaving 15 bases between them. The CDR3 consists of 16 residues. CDR3 nucleotide sequence: TGTGCCACCAGCCGGCGGGGCAGTTCTAGCACAGATACGCAGTATTTT. Translation: CATSRRGSSSTDTQYF.

This chain links TRBV5-1 with TRBJ2-1, with 7 nucleotides matching TRBD2. Germline CDR1 SGHRS, CDR2 YFSETQ. Trimming took 0 bases from V and 5 from J; bases not matched to a gene: 2. There are 14 residues in the CDR3. The CDR3 nucleotides read TGCGCCAGCAGCTTGGGGGCGGGGGACAATGAGCAGTTCTTC. Translated, it gives CASSLGAGDNEQFF.

This chain joins TRBV30 and TRBJ1-2, with D tentatively TRBD1 (5 bases). Trimming took off 3 bases at V and 8 bases at J, with 19 bases between the two ends. The CDR3 runs 14 residues. The germline gives CDR1 GTSNPN, CDR2 SVGIG (reference sequence). The CDR3 DNA sequence: TGTGCCTGGAGCGTACCAGGGACTCTGAGGGGCTACACCTTC. Protein: CAWSVPGTLRGYTF.

The chain employs TRBV6-5 and TRBJ2-1; 12 bases align to TRBD2. Germline V gives CDR1 MNHEY, CDR2 SVGAGI. The length of the CDR3 is 15 residues. V lost 4 bases to trimming and J lost 6 bases; unmatched junction nucleotides: 4. The CDR3 region is CASSSGLAGLNEQFF. CDR3 bases: TGTGCCAGCAGTTCGGGACTAGCGGGCCTCAATGAGCAGTTCTTC.

V is TRBV6-4 and J is TRBJ2-1, with 12 bases identical to TRBD2. Germline V gives CDR1 MRHNA, CDR2 SNTAGT. The CDR3 is made up of 17 amino acids. Losses at the gene ends were 3 bases for V and 4 bases for J; bases not matched to a gene: 7. CDR3 in DNA: TGTGCCAGCAGTGATTCTACCGGGACTAGCGGGTACAATGAGCAGTTCTTC. Its translation is CASSDSTGTSGYNEQFF.

This chain links TRBV7-3 with TRBJ2-1, with 7 bases that match TRBD1. Germline CDR1 reads SGHTA; CDR2 reads FQGTGA. The ends lost 3 bases at V and 9 bases at J; junction bases unmatched: 11. This CDR3 is built from 15 residues. The CDR3 coding sequence is TGTGCCAGCAGCTTCGAGGGGGCGAGGGTGGTTGAGCAGTTCTTC. This sequence encodes CASSFEGARVVEQFF.

The V gene is TRBV6-5, the J gene TRBJ2-1, with TRBD2 identical over 10 bases. J gave up 6 bases and V 6 bases, and 5 bases lay outside the gene matches. Germline loops: CDR1 MNHEY, CDR2 SVGAGI. This CDR3 spans 14 amino acids. DNA of the CDR3: TGTGCCAGCAGACCGTTAGCGGGGGGCAATGAGCAGTTCTTC. Translating it yields CASRPLAGGNEQFF.

In DNA, the CDR3 is TGTGCCAGCAGTTACTGGTCAGCACAAACTAGAAACACCATATATTTT. Residues: CASSYWSAQTRNTIYF. V usage is TRBV6-6 and J usage is TRBJ1-3, with no clear D. Trimming left V 1 base short and J 5 bases short, with 15 bases between. The length of the CDR3 is 16 residues. The germline gives CDR1 MNHNY, CDR2 SVGAGI (reference sequence).

This clone has a handful of counts. The V call is TRBV30, the J call TRBJ1-3; weak D call: TRBD1 (5 bases). Deletions cut 3 bases from V and 0 bases from J, with 15 bases between. The CDR3 consists of 16 residues. Germline CDR1 reads GTSNPN; CDR2 reads SVGIG (reference sequence). Written as DNA, the CDR3 is TGTGCCTGGAGGCTTGCAGGGACTTCCTCTGGAAACACCATATATTTT. As protein: CAWRLAGTSSGNTIYF.